Given below is one T cell receptor beta chain in context. Its antigen is currently unknown. TCRdb's copy holds only in-frame clones and misses some; the assay was immunoSEQ multiplex PCR. The data contain around 160,000 clones, about 80% of them seen just once; the ten biggest clones take up over 2%. The source of the sample is a study of cytotoxic CD8 clonotypes in ibrutinib-treated CLL. Across the study: By median around 69 months, about 12 had progressed and roughly 15 stayed remitted; responses had been 2 complete and 24 partial.

Broader study findings: Sampling times, which were not matched between the groups, differed between sustained-remission patients and progressing patients. Under therapy, public clonotypes either contracted or stayed stable, and they were uncommon. Relative to age-matched healthy donors, clonality at baseline was higher, and it tracked circulating CD8+ T-cell counts.

With 11 bases removed from V and 0 bases from J, the gap between germline ends came to 17 bases. The CDR3 has 15 residues. The germline gives CDR1 MNHNS, CDR2 SASEGT. Sequencing was performed on PBMCs, taken after 12 months of ibrutinib treatment. This sequence joins TRBV6-1 and TRBJ2-4, with TRBD2 as a possible D gene (6 bases). This sequence was found in a human donor with chronic lymphocytic leukemia. This CDR3 reads CAGGMDLSAKNIQYF. In nucleotides, the CDR3 is TGTGCCGGGGGGATGGACCTTTCAGCCAAAAACATTCAGTACTTC.